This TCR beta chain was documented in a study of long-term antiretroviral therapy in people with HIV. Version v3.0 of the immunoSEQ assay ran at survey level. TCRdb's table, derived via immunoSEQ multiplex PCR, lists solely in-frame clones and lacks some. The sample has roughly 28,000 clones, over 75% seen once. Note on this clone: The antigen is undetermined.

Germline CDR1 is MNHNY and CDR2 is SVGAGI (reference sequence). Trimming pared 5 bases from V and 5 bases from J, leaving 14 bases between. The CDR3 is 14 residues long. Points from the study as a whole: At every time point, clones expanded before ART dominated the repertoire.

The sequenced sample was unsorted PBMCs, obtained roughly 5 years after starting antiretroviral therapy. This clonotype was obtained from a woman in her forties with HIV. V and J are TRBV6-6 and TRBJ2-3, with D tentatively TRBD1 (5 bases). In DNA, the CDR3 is TGTGCCAGCAGTCCAGGGATGTGGGGAGATACGCAGTATTTT. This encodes CASSPGMWGDTQYF.